This TCR beta chain is drawn from a study of T-cell reconstitution after alpha-beta-depleted transplantation in children. Study-level results: Several hundred rapidly expanded clones from non-depleted graft cells reportedly supplied alpha-beta T cells about two months post-transplant. Surviving recipient T cells and thymic progenitors produced the high day-60 TCRbeta diversity seen in some patients. Fresh T-cell production supplied most of the T-cell counts and diversity seen one year after transplant.

Preparing the TCRbeta library involved the use of unique molecular identifiers. TCRdb itself ran the PCR reads through MiXCR, one entry per CDR3 protein. The table lists about 600,000 distinct CDR3 sequences, 10% to 15% of them singletons. This clonotype was counted only a few times. Its antigen is as yet unknown. The V gene's germline CDR1 is SGDLS and CDR2 YYNGEE. V shed 0 bases and J 4 bases; nucleotides not matched to a gene: 4. This CDR3 contains 15 residues. The specimen was PBMCs, mostly from graft donor cells, collected 360 days after TCRalphabeta/CD19-depleted stem cell transplant. The gene calls are TRBV9 and TRBJ2-5, with 9 bases matching TRBD2. The sequence derives from a male patient under 18 who had a stem cell transplant for acute myeloid leukemia, so the T cells may come from the graft donor. CDR3 amino acids: CASSVVGTSLETQYF. The CDR3 bases are TGTGCCAGCAGCGTAGTCGGGACTAGCTTAGAGACCCAGTACTTC.